The present T cell receptor (beta chain) was sequenced within a study of human thymus T cells. Study-level points and caveats: Both thymic and peripheral blood repertoires showed apparently biased V and J usage.

The CDR3 totals 13 residues. Trimming cost V 11 bases and J 7 bases, with 15 bases left between them. CDR1 and CDR2 from the germline V gene are SEHNR and FQNEAQ (reference sequence). Comment on this clone: As yet, its antigen is unknown.

Some clones are missing from TCRdb's copy, which holds only in-frame ones; the method was immunoSEQ multiplex PCR. Among some 44,000 clones listed, roughly 94% were seen once. Sequenced: blood. The chain recombines TRBV7-9 with TRBJ1-6, with D uncertain. This TCR was recovered from a girl less than two years old with a congenital heart defect but otherwise immunologically healthy. The CDR3, as DNA: TGTGCCGTGGGCTCGGGCGTAAATTCACCCCTCCACTTT. It specifies CAVGSGVNSPLHF. The variable domain in full, with the rest retrieved from reference TRBV7-9 and TRBJ1-6, is DTGVSQNPRHKITKRGQNVTFRCDPISEHNRLYWYRQTLGQGPEFLTYFQNEAQLEKSRLLSDRFSAERPKGSFSTLEIQRTEQGDSAMYLCAVGSGVNSPLHFGNGTRLTVT.